This section outlines one T cell receptor (beta chain) sequence together with its context. Its antigen is currently not known. One end of the junction varies from germline; a read error may be responsible. The CDR3 contains 16 residues, cysteine and phenylalanine counted. The kept DNA is CDR3 alone, 48 bases in frame from the first base. Taken from the germline V gene, the CDR1 and CDR2 loops are LGHNA and YSLEER. In total, fewer than 750 healthy bone marrow donors made up the cohort. At the time of sampling, every cohort member was nominally healthy, though immune exposures that went unrecorded were likely present. The donor tested CMV seropositive, placing the donor among the 290 or so seropositive members of the cohort. A peripheral blood sample was provided by each donor, and peripheral blood mononuclear cells were used for TCR beta sequencing. Genomic DNA extraction from the blood cell samples was performed with the Qiagen DNeasy Blood Extraction Kit.

The data were taken from a study of cytomegalovirus exposure and HLA in healthy donors (dated by TCRdb to about 2017). Study-level background: According to an earlier analysis of a few hundred of the donors, some 180 million T cells yielded 117 million unique TCR beta sequences and about 300 Gb of sequence data. An early release that covered about 600 HLA-typed donors contained approximately 300 gigabases of sequencing data and 65 million to 100 million unique TCR sequences. Of the roughly 400 genotyped donors, about 84% fell in the genetic ancestry cluster associated with self-reported Caucasian donors. The study was designed to test whether signatures of past pathogen exposure could be identified by cataloging public T cell receptors. The study profiled the T cell repertoires of about 640 subjects by immunosequencing and related them to cytomegalovirus serostatus. Along with the approximately 670-subject first cohort, a separate validation cohort of over 90 different subjects was used. The study combined high-throughput TCR immunosequencing, statistical association of individual TCRs with disease status, and machine learning to predict cytomegalovirus infection status. A later analysis re-analyzed previously published TCR beta repertoires from about 600 donors and added high-resolution HLA genotyping to study TCR occurrence patterns. In the later analysis, no new phenotypic data were used to find candidate immune exposures; instead, reliance was placed on TCR beta sequences and their occurrence across donors. An earlier analysis of around 540 of the donors applied high-throughput TCR beta sequencing to assess whether each TCR beta V gene segment acted as functional or pseudogenic. Donor age, sex, ethnicity and CMV serostatus were collected together with the repertoire data. In a later genetic analysis, genome-wide SNP genotypes for about 55% of the 666 donors were used, and that subset was treated as a discovery cohort. Every discovery cohort repertoire had been produced on one sequencing platform. Class I and class II HLA loci were covered by the typing at four-digit resolution. The number of typed donors differed by locus: about 620-640 for A, B, C, DRB1 and DQB1; roughly 510 for DQA1; approximately 600 for DPA1; and approximately 450 for DPB1. Roughly 5 DR-DQ haplotypes were handled as single units for association and clustering, since linkage in the cohort was strong. Among a few hundred genotyped donors of the cohort, an average of approximately 230,000 unique TCR beta nucleotide sequences were sequenced per donor, roughly 18% of them non-productive.

What the work shows at the level of the full study, not this receptor alone: CMV serostatus was the only immune exposure information available for the cohort. According to the authors, the approach could potentially be generalized to other disease states and immunological phenotypes. Because HLA typing was missing for some donors at each locus, association tests included only the typed subset. Because counts were too low, seventeen rarely observed V segments, including chromosome 9 orphons, were left out of the earlier analysis of a few hundred of the donors. Correlated functional status among segregating V segments might be attributable to linkage disequilibrium, but an unknown experimental factor could not be ruled out. Most CMV-associated TCR beta chains appeared to be HLA-restricted in a later analysis, and the HLA associations seemed to be driven largely by CMV exposure. In vitro tests confirmed that a few of the cytomegalovirus-associated TCR beta chains recognize cytomegalovirus antigens. A cluster of highly shared sequence variants was judged likely to represent a technical artifact of the sequencing pipeline. Across donors, most TCR sequences were observed very rarely, whereas some public TCRs were present in many individuals. The cohort was sequenced for TCR beta chains only, and without alpha or paired-chain data the features that could be detected were limited. A later genetic analysis associated a missense DCLRE1C variant with V-gene and J-gene trimming of TCR beta chains, and an independent cohort replicated the association. In a later analysis, HLA-associated TCR beta chains showed more clonal expansion and lower generation probabilities than non-associated chains that were equally common. Compared with the roughly 700-donor mean, donors in an Asian-associated ancestry cluster had fewer N-insertions in productive TCRs, according to a later genetic analysis. According to a later analysis, parvovirus B19, influenza, CMV and Epstein-Barr virus appeared linked to several top co-occurrence clusters. Broadly in line with IMGT annotations, most TCR beta V segments showed up in productive rearrangements about 87% or about 30% of the time in an earlier analysis of a few hundred of the donors. The classifier was reported to diagnose cytomegalovirus status with high specificity and sensitivity in both the original cohort and the validation cohort. In a later analysis, more than 15,000 TCR beta sequences were associated with specific HLA alleles at a false discovery rate of 0.05. The study gave a list of 150 to 200 TCR beta chains associated with cytomegalovirus. Sequencing depth was assumed to be roughly uniform across donors in the presence/absence analyses, though that assumption may not hold. When HLA alleles, especially DR and DQ, strongly co-occurred, TCR associations were difficult to assign to individual alleles. A further reported finding was that TCR beta sequences accurately predicted the HLA-A and HLA-B alleles for most subjects in the first cohort. A later analysis found that TCR association rates varied across HLA loci, with DRB1 alleles showing the most associated TCRs and HLA-C alleles the fewest. Some IMGT-functional V segments, including TRBV6-2 and TRBV6-3, could not be distinguished by the 87-base-pair reads and were therefore excluded.

The protocol used for the library was the immunoSEQ multiplex PCR assay. For the multiplex PCR, a mixture combining 60 forward primers for TCR Vbeta segments and 13 reverse primers for TCR Jbeta segments was used. A multiplex PCR assay on genomic DNA amplified the CDR3 region of rearranged TCR beta genes. On the Illumina HiSeq System, the amplified TCR beta libraries were sequenced as 87-base-pair reads. The study's processing was this. Across the 500 to 700 repertoires, a later analysis counted some 81 million unique TCR beta chains, some 11 million of which were shared by at least two donors. Raw reads were error-corrected and collapsed into unique sequences with a nearest-neighbor algorithm that merged closely related sequences to remove PCR and sequencing errors. To assign V, D and J gene segments, CDR3 sequences were aligned to IMGT reference sequences. Each retained sequence needed at least a six-nucleotide match to both a V gene segment and a J gene segment. Rearrangements were classified as productive when the CDR3 lacked stop codons and remained in frame with V and J, and all other rearrangements were classified as non-productive. CDR3 was defined according to IMGT convention as the region running from the second conserved V-encoded cysteine to the conserved J-encoded phenylalanine. The earlier analysis of around 640 of the donors excluded sequences that lacked an unambiguous match to a single V gene segment. In an earlier analysis of several hundred of the donors, a V segment was called functional when productive rearrangements were above 56.7%, and segregating when the standard deviation between donors exceeded 5%. A statistical classification framework was built to diagnose cytomegalovirus status from the catalog of TCR beta chain sequences. In a later analysis, V and J genes were assigned by comparing TCR nucleotide sequences against IMGT/GENE-DB human TR gene sequences. A later analysis assigned CDR3 sequences and most-parsimonious VDJ recombination scenarios with the TCRdist pipeline. A later analysis defined each TCR beta chain by its CDR3 amino acid sequence plus V-gene family, and excluded reads lacking a unique V-gene family. In a later analysis, fewer than 650 highly shared, low-generation-probability nucleotide sequences were removed to address suspected cross-contamination and a sequencing artifact. A later analysis calculated a clonal expansion index for each public chain from normalized within-repertoire ranks of inferred template counts. Generation probabilities in a later analysis came from a VDJ recombination model fitted to out-of-frame rearrangements, and those results were checked against IGoR. A later analysis scored TCR-TCR, TCR-HLA and TCR-CMV co-occurrence with hypergeometric tests, applying a repertoire-size bias correction to TCR pairs. False discovery rates were estimated in a later analysis by permuting HLA or CMV assignments 20 times. In a later analysis, co-occurring TCRs were grouped using DBSCAN, and TCRdist sequence similarity was added for clustering within HLA-allele-positive subsets. Repertoires with fewer than 30,000 or more than 120,000 public chains were left out of co-occurrence clustering, as were about five repertoires with anomalous nucleotide sharing. The table was pulled from immuneACCESS by TCRdb, which kept in-frame rearrangements only. Such tables lose some clones; where checked, under half of the loss comes from unresolved V genes, and the rest has no known cause. V, J and clone size derive from that table, while D and trimming were established from the DNA sequence. This sample holds 100,000 to 120,000 clones; 76% were observed only once. The top ten constitute over 8% of the sample.

This TCR was recovered from a man aged 40-49 years in good health and CMV-seropositive. The specimen was PBMCs. This chain joins TRBV4-3 to TRBJ2-6; 8 central bases correspond to TRBD1. The CDR3 region has the sequence CASSQDTGGRANGLTF. In nucleotides, the sequence is TGCGCCAGCAGCCAAGACACAGGGGGTAGGGCCAACGGCCTGACTTTC.